Here is one T cell receptor beta chain with its context. The antigen is undetermined. Primers: 60 Vbeta forward and 13 Jbeta reverse. Clones were sequenced by immunoSEQ multiplex PCR, and TCRdb holds only the in-frame ones, with some missing. The sample holds some 170,000 clones, almost 80% seen once. The data derive from a study of cytomegalovirus exposure and HLA in healthy donors. This CDR3 has 16 amino acids. The V segment lost 9 bases and the J segment 4 bases; nucleotides outside the gene matches: 18. Germline CDR1 is SGHTS and CDR2 is YDEGEE. Overall study findings and caveats: A later analysis linked a missense DCLRE1C variant to TCR beta V- and J-gene trimming.

The chain recombines TRBV5-8 with TRBJ1-2, with TRBD1 matching 7 bases. The sequence was collected from a woman aged 50 to 65 in good health and CMV-seronegative. The sequencing sample was made of PBMCs. The CDR3 loop is CAIHPGPGRGIYGYTF. Here the CDR3 DNA reads TGTGCCATCCACCCCGGCCCGGGCAGGGGGATCTATGGCTACACCTTC.